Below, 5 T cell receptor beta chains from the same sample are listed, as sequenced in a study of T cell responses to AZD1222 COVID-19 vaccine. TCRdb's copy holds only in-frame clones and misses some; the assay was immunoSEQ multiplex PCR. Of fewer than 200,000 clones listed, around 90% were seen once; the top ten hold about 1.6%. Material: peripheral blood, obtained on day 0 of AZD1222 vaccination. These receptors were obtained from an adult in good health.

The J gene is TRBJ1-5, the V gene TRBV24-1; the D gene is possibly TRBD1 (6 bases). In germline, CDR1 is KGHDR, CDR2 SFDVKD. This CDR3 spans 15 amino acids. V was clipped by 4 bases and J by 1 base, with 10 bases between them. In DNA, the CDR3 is TGTGCCACCAGTGAAGGCAGGGGAAGCAATCAGCCCCAGCATTTT. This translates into CATSEGRGSNQPQHF.

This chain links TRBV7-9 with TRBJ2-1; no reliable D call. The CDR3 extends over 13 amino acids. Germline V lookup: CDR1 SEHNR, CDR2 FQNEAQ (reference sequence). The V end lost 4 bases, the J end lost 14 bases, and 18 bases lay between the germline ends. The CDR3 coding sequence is TGTGCCAGCAGCTCCCCCCGAGACCGGCCAGAGTTCTTC. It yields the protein CASSSPRDRPEFF.

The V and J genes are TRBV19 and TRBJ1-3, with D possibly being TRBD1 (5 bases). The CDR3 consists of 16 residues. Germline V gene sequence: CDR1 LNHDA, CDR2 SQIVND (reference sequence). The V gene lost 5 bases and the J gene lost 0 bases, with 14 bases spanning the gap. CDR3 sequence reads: CASSAQGSLSGNTIYF. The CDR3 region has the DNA TGTGCCAGTAGTGCGCAGGGATCCCTCTCTGGAAACACCATATATTTT.

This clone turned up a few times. The CDR3 coding sequence is TGTGCCAGCAGCCAAGATCCGGGACAGGGCGGCACTGAAGCTTTCTTT. Its protein is CASSQDPGQGGTEAFF. The chain recombines TRBV4-2 with TRBJ1-1; 9 nucleotides agree with TRBD1. Germline trimming cut 0 bases from V and 4 bases from J; bases unmatched to any gene: 6. The CDR3 runs to 16 residues. CDR1 is LGHNA, CDR2 YNFKEQ, per germline.

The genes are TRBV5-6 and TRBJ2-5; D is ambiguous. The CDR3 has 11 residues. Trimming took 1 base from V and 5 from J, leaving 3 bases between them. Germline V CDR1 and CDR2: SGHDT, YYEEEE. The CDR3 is CASSLRETQYF. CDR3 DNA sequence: TGTGCCAGCAGCTTGAGGGAGACCCAGTACTTC. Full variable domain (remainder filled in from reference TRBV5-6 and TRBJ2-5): DAGVTQSPTHLIKTRGQQVTLRCSPKSGHDTVSWYQQALGQGPQFIFQYYEEEERQRGNFPDRFSGHQFPNYSSELNVNALLLGDSALYLCASSLRETQYFGPGTRLLVL.